The TCR beta chain described here comes from a study of T cell responses to AZD1222 COVID-19 vaccine. General study findings and limits: Targets within unmutated variant regions were reportedly found for nearly half of spike-specific TCRs.

Method: immunoSEQ multiplex PCR; TCRdb's copy keeps in-frame clones and lacks some. The sample shows roughly 140,000 clones, about 81% of them seen only once. V gave up 6 bases and J gave up 4 bases; unmatched junction bases: 13. The CDR3 is made up of 17 amino acids. Germline CDR1 and CDR2: KGHSH and LQKENI. With respect to this clone: The antigen is undetermined.

V and J are TRBV18 and TRBJ2-3; 10 nucleotides agree with TRBD2. The specimen was peripheral blood, collected on day 0 of MenACWY control vaccination. The TCR was taken from an adult in good health. The CDR3 reads CASSLIAGTSVPDTQYF. CDR3 in DNA: TGTGCCAGCTCCCTTATAGCCGGGACTAGCGTGCCAGATACGCAGTATTTT.